This T cell receptor (beta chain) was retrieved from a study of T cells after yellow fever vaccination (dated by TCRdb to the late 2010s). For the study in its entirety: The SMART-Seq v4 Ultra Low Input RNA kit was used to prepare libraries from fractions with low cell numbers. To follow T-cell clones before and after primary and booster YFV17D yellow fever vaccination, bulk TCR alpha and beta repertoires were sequenced over time. Two healthy male donors, one aged 18 to 30 and one aged 30 to 40 years, made up the cohort. Blood was drawn at multiple timepoints before and after primary and secondary immunization, with bulk PBMC replicates and cell subsets isolated. Paper-wide results and their limitations: Compared with the primary T-cell response, the secondary T-cell response was faster but weaker, reaching its peak on day 5 rather than on day 15. Computational filtering was needed because FACS-sorted repertoires could contain abundant contaminating clonotypes from the bulk population. A small share of clonotypes occurred in both CD4 and CD8 compartments, likely arising from convergent recombination. After the booster, most clones that had expanded after primary vaccination were detected again (approximately 95% of CD4 and around nine tenths of CD8), suggesting broad maintenance of memory. Only two donors were included in the study, so the extent to which the findings can be generalized is limited.

The germline ends are 10 bases apart after V is trimmed by 1 base and J by 1 base. The germline V gene provides CDR1 SGHVS and CDR2 FQNEAQ. The cysteine opens and the phenylalanine closes a CDR3 of 15 amino acids. The CDR3 DNA has 45 bases and is translated from base 1. Concerning this clonotype itself: No antigen is known for it. No base quality information exists; no much larger clone differs at one position.

This sample's treatment or condition label indicates: live attenuated yellow fever vaccine strain. At each blood-draw timepoint, two biological replicates of bulk PBMCs were obtained. PBMCs were isolated from peripheral blood using a standard Ficoll-Paque protocol. TriZol was used to extract RNA from bulk PBMCs, from CD4 and CD8 fractions, and from dextramer-positive and dextramer-negative fractions. TCR cDNA was synthesized by 5'RACE template switching, through which a universal primer site and unique molecular identifiers were introduced. Priming of cDNA synthesis was performed from both the TCR alpha and TCR beta constant segments. Two PCR steps were used to amplify libraries, with sample barcodes and sequencing adapters being added in the second step. Sequencing of libraries was done on Illumina HiSeq 2500 (2x100 bp) or NovaSeq (2x150 bp). The study's own analysis went as follows. Reads were demultiplexed and collapsed into UMI consensus sequences with MIGEC, and V(D)J alignment was performed with MiXCR. Vaccine-responding clonotypes were defined with edgeR using replicate PBMC samples, requiring FDR below 0.01 and a log2 fold change above 5 up to day 15. CD4 or CD8 identity was assigned to each bulk clonotype according to whether the clonotype was present at higher abundance in the sequenced CD4 repertoire or the sequenced CD8 repertoire. TCRdb cleaned the public reads at Q25 with fastp, built clones with MiXCR and kept in-frame beta chains. Duplicate CDR3 protein sequences are folded into a single record with the most common DNA and genes. TCRdb's processing, not the study's, gives the V and J calls here. Counted in this sample were about 330,000 distinct CDR3 sequences; around 8.1% of them appeared once. The ten largest clones represent approximately 18% of the sample.

This sample comprised PBMCs, obtained about 49 days after the first yellow fever vaccination. The source of this sequence is a young man who received the YFV17D yellow fever vaccine. The sequence joins TRBV7-8 to TRBJ2-5, with an unclear D gene assignment. At the DNA level, the sequence is TGTGCCAGCAGCTTAGATGCCACAGTCCAAGAGACCCAGTACTTC. It is translated as CASSLDATVQETQYF.